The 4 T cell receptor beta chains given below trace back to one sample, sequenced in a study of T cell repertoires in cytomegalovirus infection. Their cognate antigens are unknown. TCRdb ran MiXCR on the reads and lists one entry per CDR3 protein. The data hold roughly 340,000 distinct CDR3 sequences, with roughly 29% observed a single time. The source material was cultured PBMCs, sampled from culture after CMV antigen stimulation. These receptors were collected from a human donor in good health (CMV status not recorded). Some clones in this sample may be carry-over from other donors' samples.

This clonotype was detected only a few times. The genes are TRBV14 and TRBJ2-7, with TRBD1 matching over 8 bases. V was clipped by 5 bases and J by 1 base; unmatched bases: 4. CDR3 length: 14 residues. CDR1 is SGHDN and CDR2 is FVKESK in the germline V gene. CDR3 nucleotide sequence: TGTGCCAGCAGCATTTGGACAGGGTCCTACGAGCAGTACTTC. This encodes CASSIWTGSYEQYF. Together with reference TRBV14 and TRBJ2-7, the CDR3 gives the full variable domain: EAGVTQFPSHSVIEKGQTVTLRCDPISGHDNLYWYRRVMGKEIKFLLHFVKESKQDESGMPNNRFLAERTGGTYSTLKVQPAELEDSGVYFCASSIWTGSYEQYFGPGTRLTVT.

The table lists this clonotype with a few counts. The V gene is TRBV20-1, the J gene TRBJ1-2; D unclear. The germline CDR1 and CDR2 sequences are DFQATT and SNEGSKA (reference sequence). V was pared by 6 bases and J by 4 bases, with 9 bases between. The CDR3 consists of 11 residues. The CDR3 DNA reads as TGCAGTGCAAAGGCCGCCTATGGCTACACCTTC. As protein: CSAKAAYGYTF.

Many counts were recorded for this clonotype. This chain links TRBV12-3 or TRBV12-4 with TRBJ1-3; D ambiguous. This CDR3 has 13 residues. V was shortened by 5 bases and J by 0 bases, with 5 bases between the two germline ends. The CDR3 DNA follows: TGTGCCAGCAGTGTGACCTCTGGAAACACCATATATTTT. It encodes CASSVTSGNTIYF.

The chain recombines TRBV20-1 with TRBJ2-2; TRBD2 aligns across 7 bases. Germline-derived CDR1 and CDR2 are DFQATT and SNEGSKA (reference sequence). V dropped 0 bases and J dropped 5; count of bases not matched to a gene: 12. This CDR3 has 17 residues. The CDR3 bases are TGCAGTGCTAGAGATCCTGACGCGGGAGTGGAAACCGGGGAGCTGTTTTTT. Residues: CSARDPDAGVETGELFF.